Following are 21 T cell receptor beta chains from one sample sequenced in a study of shared clonotypes between healthy human individuals. The table came from immunoSEQ multiplex PCR; TCRdb's copy has only in-frame clones and leaves some out. The sample lists millions of clones, 85% to 95% occurring once. Sequenced sample: naive CD4+ T cells sorted from blood. Subset specified: CD45RA+ positively selected. The receptors were sampled from a man aged 18 to 30 in good health.

V gene TRBV5-6 combines with J gene TRBJ1-1; D is possibly TRBD1 (5 bases). The CDR3 consists of 15 residues. Germline V lookup: CDR1 SGHDT, CDR2 YYEEEE. V was trimmed by 5 bases and J by 0 bases, leaving 14 bases between them. The CDR3 loop reads CASRWWGLMNTEAFF. The CDR3 DNA reads TGTGCCAGCAGATGGTGGGGCCTTATGAACACTGAAGCTTTCTTT.

Regarding this clone: Additional DNA sequences in this sample encode the identical CDR3. The V and J genes are TRBV19 and TRBJ1-5; D is unclear. Germline CDR1 and CDR2: LNHDA and SQIVND (reference sequence). This CDR3 contains 12 residues. The V end was cut by 6 bases, the J end by 6 bases, with 9 bases between. This CDR3 reads CASSIGSQPQHF. The CDR3 DNA reads TGTGCCAGTAGCATCGGTAGTCAGCCCCAGCATTTT. Based on the CDR3 plus reference TRBV19 and TRBJ1-5, the full variable domain is DGGITQSPKYLFRKEGQNVTLSCEQNLNHDAMYWYRQDPGQGLRLIYYSQIVNDFQKGDIAEGYSVSREKKESFPLTVTSAQKNPTAFYLCASSIGSQPQHFGDGTRLSIL.

Points on this clone: In the same sample, other DNA sequences code for this CDR3. The gene calls are TRBV6-1 and TRBJ2-7; 8 positions match TRBD1. Per germline, CDR1 MNHNS and CDR2 SASEGT. The CDR3 contains 14 residues. V lost 8 bases to trimming and J lost 1 base; unmatched junction nucleotides: 7. This chain's CDR3 is CASRDRPGSYEQYF. CDR3 bases: TGTGCCAGCCGGGACAGGCCGGGGTCCTACGAGCAGTACTTC.

V usage is TRBV6-5 and J usage is TRBJ1-5, with D maybe TRBD1 (5 bases). The CDR3 sequence is 15 residues long. The germline gives CDR1 MNHEY, CDR2 SVGAGI. V was pared by 4 bases and J by 0 bases, with 10 bases between. The CDR3 DNA is TGTGCCAGCAGTTTTAATGGGGGTAGCAATCAGCCCCAGCATTTT. Amino acids: CASSFNGGSNQPQHF.

The chain combines TRBV6-5 with TRBJ1-6, with 9 bases fitting TRBD1. From germline, CDR1 is MNHEY and CDR2 SVGAGI. The CDR3 length is 15 residues. V lost 6 bases to trimming and J lost 5 bases; unmatched junction nucleotides: 5. The CDR3 region has the DNA TGTGCCAGCAGACCGACAGGGGGTCATAATTCACCCCTCCACTTT. Its translation: CASRPTGGHNSPLHF.

Of note for this clone: A much larger clone differs from this one at a single base, so this may be a read error. The gene calls are TRBV10-3 and TRBJ2-7; D is ambiguous. Germline V gives CDR1 ENHRY, CDR2 SYGVKD. This CDR3 comprises 14 residues. Deletions cut 5 bases from V and 0 bases from J, with 11 bases between. Here the CDR3 DNA reads TGTGCCATCAGTTGCACCGAAAGCTCCTACGAGCAGTACTTC. As protein: CAISCTESSYEQYF.

The CDR3 loop is CASSRGQVTAGEKLFF. For the CDR3, the DNA is TGTGCCAGCAGCCGGGGACAGGTTACTGCGGGTGAAAAACTGTTTTTT. V is TRBV7-2 and J is TRBJ1-4; TRBD1 matches 8 bases. CDR3 length equals 16 residues. Germline V gives CDR1 SGHTA, CDR2 FQGNSA. V was clipped by 5 bases and J by 7 bases; unmatched bases: 12.

The V and J genes are TRBV11-2 and TRBJ1-4; tentatively, D is TRBD1 (5 bases). Germline V gene data show CDR1 as SGHAT and CDR2 as FQNNGV. V lost 3 bases, J lost 2 bases, and 19 bases lay in between. The CDR3 spans 18 residues. The CDR3 loop is CASSFTAGQRATNEKLFF. The CDR3 DNA is TGTGCCAGCAGCTTTACGGCAGGGCAAAGGGCGACTAATGAAAAACTGTTTTTT.

The rearrangement joins TRBV2 to TRBJ1-6; D unresolved. Germline V gives CDR1 SNHLY, CDR2 FYNNEI. The CDR3 loop spans 15 amino acids. V shed 3 bases and J shed 0 bases, with 6 bases lying between them. Here the CDR3 DNA reads TGTGCCAGCAGTGACGGCAACTCCTATAATTCACCCCTCCACTTT. This gives the protein CASSDGNSYNSPLHF.

The V gene is TRBV6-5, the J gene TRBJ2-5; weak D call: TRBD2 (6 bases). Germline values: CDR1 MNHEY, CDR2 SVGAGI. Between the trimmed V and J ends, which lost 7 bases and 7 bases, there was a span of 19 bases. This CDR3 has 14 residues. CDR3 sequence reads: CASTPAGPVRTQYF. The CDR3 DNA follows: TGTGCCAGCACCCCGGCGGGGCCGGTTCGGACCCAGTACTTC.

This chain connects TRBV5-6 to TRBJ2-7; 9 nucleotides line up with TRBD1. The ends lost 4 bases at V and 6 bases at J; junction bases unmatched: 8. The germline V gene encodes CDR1 SGHDT and CDR2 YYEEEE. This CDR3 spans 14 amino acids. The CDR3 spells CASSADRGSSEQYF. In DNA form, the CDR3 reads TGTGCCAGCAGCGCGGACAGGGGTTCGAGCGAGCAGTACTTC.

For this clone: Within the sample, other DNA sequences also encode this same CDR3. J is TRBJ2-7 and V is TRBV6-1; 7 bases fit TRBD2. After removal of 7 bases from V and 3 bases from J, the junction contained 3 bases not matched to a gene. Germline-derived CDR1 and CDR2 are MNHNS and SASEGT. The CDR3 length is 12 residues. The CDR3 DNA reads TGTGCCAGCACGGGACTAAGCTACGAGCAGTACTTC. It codes for CASTGLSYEQYF.

The genes are TRBV18 and TRBJ2-7, with 12 bases identical to TRBD2. The germline gives CDR1 KGHSH, CDR2 LQKENI. This CDR3 is built from 15 residues. J lost 4 bases, V lost 5 bases, and 6 bases had no gene match. This chain's CDR3 is CASSSTSGSRYEQYF. The DNA of the CDR3 is TGTGCCAGCTCATCGACTAGCGGGAGTAGGTACGAGCAGTACTTC.

The chain has TRBV1 and TRBJ1-1; TRBD1 was called by the table and not checked on the DNA. TRBV1 is flagged as a pseudogene. The CDR3 runs to 17 residues. DNA of the CDR3: TGCACCAGCAGCTTGCCCTCCGGGACAGTTTGGGACACTGAAGCTTTCTTT. Its protein product is CTSSLPSGTVWDTEAFF.

The J gene is TRBJ1-2, the V gene TRBV4-3; D unclear. This CDR3 region has 16 residues. Looked up from germline, CDR1 is LGHNA and CDR2 is YSLEER. Trimming pared 0 bases from V and 8 bases from J, leaving 19 bases between. Here the CDR3 DNA reads TGCGCCAGCAGCCAAGACCCGATCACGGCCGGCTGGGGCTACACCTTC. Its protein is CASSQDPITAGWGYTF.

The J gene is TRBJ1-5, the V gene TRBV6-6, with D possibly being TRBD1 (5 bases). Looked up from germline, CDR1 is MNHNY and CDR2 is SVGAGI (reference sequence). CDR3 length equals 13 residues. Trimming stripped 6 bases from V and 3 bases from J, with 9 bases between. This CDR3 reads CASRPGPNQPQHF. DNA for the CDR3: TGTGCCAGCAGGCCGGGGCCCAATCAGCCCCAGCATTTT.

The chain couples TRBV11-3 to TRBJ2-3; D uncertain. Between the trimmed V and J ends, which lost 3 bases and 3 bases, there was a span of 7 bases. The CDR3 sequence is 13 residues long. Germline V CDR1 and CDR2: SGHNT, YENEEA. CDR3 DNA sequence: TGTGCCAGCAGCTTCTCTGGGACAGATACGCAGTATTTT. Translating it yields CASSFSGTDTQYF.

V usage is TRBV4-3 and J usage is TRBJ2-3; possible D gene TRBD1, 6 bases. The CDR3 runs 15 residues. The germline gives CDR1 LGHNA, CDR2 YSLEER. V lost 4 bases to trimming and J lost 3 bases, with 14 bases between them. In nucleotides, the CDR3 is TGCGCCAGCAGCCCAGGGACACTTAGGACAGATACGCAGTATTTT. Its translation is CASSPGTLRTDTQYF.

The chain couples TRBV7-2 to TRBJ1-4; D remains unclear. V lost 5 bases, J lost 8 bases, and 15 bases lay in between. CDR3 length: 14 residues. Germline V gives CDR1 SGHTA, CDR2 FQGNSA. CDR3 nucleotide sequence: TGTGCCAGCAGCAAAAGCTGGGATTACGAAAAACTGTTTTTT. Translation: CASSKSWDYEKLFF.

The rearrangement joins TRBV5-1 to TRBJ2-7; 10 nucleotides line up with TRBD1. CDR3 size: 15 residues. Germline V gene sequence: CDR1 SGHRS, CDR2 YFSETQ. V shed 1 base, J shed 7 bases, and the junction held 8 bases outside the gene matches. CDR3 DNA sequence: TGCGCCAGCAGCTTGTCGGGACAGGGGACGGGAGAGCAGTACTTC. As protein: CASSLSGQGTGEQYF.

The chain links TRBV28 to TRBJ1-3; D gene unclear. Germline V gene sequence: CDR1 MDHEN, CDR2 SYDVKM. This CDR3 spans 16 amino acids. Trimming pared 4 bases from V and 4 bases from J, leaving 17 bases between. CDR3 sequence reads: CASSSSDLPAGNTIYF. The CDR3 region has the DNA TGTGCCAGCAGTTCATCCGACTTGCCTGCCGGAAACACCATATATTTT.